Below, 6 T cell receptor beta chains from the same sample are listed, as sequenced in a study of beta chain features in type 1 diabetes. Expressed TCRB transcripts were sequenced because the entire RNA isolate underwent reverse transcription. Here immunoSEQ multiplex PCR was the method, and the copy in TCRdb shows in-frame clones only, minus some. The sample has more than 85,000 clones; almost 40% are singletons. The sequenced material came from stem cell memory CD4+ T cells from blood. All receptors come from a woman aged 18-29 years in good health.

The chain couples TRBV29-1 to TRBJ1-1; D call uncertain. Germline V lookup: CDR1 SQVTM, CDR2 ANQGSEA. Trimming took off 7 bases at V and 8 bases at J, with 14 bases between the two ends. The CDR3 sequence is 11 residues long. CDR3 amino acids: CSAGDGVEAFF. The CDR3 DNA reads as TGCAGCGCTGGAGACGGGGTCGAAGCTTTCTTT. Full variable domain (missing parts from reference TRBV29-1 and TRBJ1-1): SAVISQKPSRDICQRGTSLTIQCQVDSQVTMMFWYRQQPGQSLTLIATANQGSEATYESGFVIDKFPISRPNLTFSTLTVSNMSPEDSSIYLCSAGDGVEAFFGQGTRLTVV.

V and J are TRBV4-1 and TRBJ1-2; D is unresolved. This CDR3 is 16 amino acids long. Trimming left V 0 bases short and J 5 bases short, with 16 bases between. Germline V gives CDR1 MGHRA, CDR2 YSYEKL. The CDR3 loop reads CASSQEFRGVEYGYTF. In DNA form, the CDR3 reads TGCGCCAGCAGCCAAGAATTCCGGGGAGTGGAGTATGGCTACACCTTC.

The rearrangement uses TRBV6-5 and TRBJ2-3, with 11 bases matching TRBD2. CDR3 length: 14 amino acids. The germline CDR1 and CDR2 sequences are MNHEY and SVGAGI. The V segment lost 0 bases and the J segment 8 bases; nucleotides outside the gene matches: 1. The CDR3 sequence: CASSYSLAGGTQYF. The CDR3 DNA reads TGTGCCAGCAGTTACTCCCTAGCGGGAGGTACGCAGTATTTT.

This clone has more than one count but fewer than ten. The chain has TRBV7-8 and TRBJ2-2; 12 nucleotides agree with TRBD2. The CDR3 covers 17 residues. Germline CDR1 reads SGHVS; CDR2 reads FQNEAQ. The V segment lost 0 bases and the J segment 5 bases; nucleotides outside the gene matches: 4. CDR3 nucleotide sequence: TGTGCCAGCAGCTTAGCCCCGGGGACTAGCGGGACCGGGGAGCTGTTTTTT. Its translation is CASSLAPGTSGTGELFF.

This clone has just a few counts. The V call is TRBV5-1, the J call TRBJ2-5; 7 bases align to TRBD2. The CDR3 length is 16 residues. Unmatched junction bases numbered 10, after V lost 4 bases and J lost 1 base. Per the germline V gene, CDR1 is SGHRS and CDR2 is YFSETQ. CDR3 DNA: TGCGCCAGCAGCATTCCGACTAGCTGGAGCCAAGAGACCCAGTACTTC. This codes for CASSIPTSWSQETQYF.

This chain joins TRBV20-1 and TRBJ1-1; D gene unclear. The CDR3 spans 11 residues. CDR1 and CDR2 from the germline V gene are DFQATT and SNEGSKA (reference sequence). With 1 base removed from V and 9 bases from J, the gap between germline ends came to 9 bases. The CDR3 DNA reads as TGCAGTGCTAGAGGAGGGCGCCAAGCTTTCTTT. Translating it yields CSARGGRQAFF.